This passage covers 8 T cell receptor beta chains from one sample sequenced in a study of T cell changes during pregnancy in multiple sclerosis. Only in-frame clones appear in the TCRdb table, and some are missing; sequencing was by immunoSEQ multiplex PCR. This table holds some 76,000 clones, about 93% found once. Sequencing was performed on CD4+ T cells from peripheral blood mononuclear cells, taken after pregnancy. These receptors all stem from a female donor with multiple sclerosis, enrolled in a pregnancy study.

This sequence joins TRBV25-1 and TRBJ2-1; D uncertain. The CDR3 length is 16 residues. The germline V and J ends were trimmed by 3 bases and 0 bases, with 12 bases remaining between them. Germline CDR1 reads MGHDK; CDR2 reads SYGVNS. CDR3: CASSETLMGSYNEQFF. The CDR3 nucleotides read TGTGCCAGCAGTGAGACTCTAATGGGCTCCTACAATGAGCAGTTCTTC.

The V call is TRBV5-1, the J call TRBJ2-5; D is possibly TRBD1 (5 bases). V was trimmed by 3 bases and J by 5 bases, leaving 17 bases between them. This CDR3 region has 15 residues. Germline-derived CDR1 and CDR2 are SGHRS and YFSETQ. The CDR3 is CASSSYQGMWETQYF. CDR3 sequence (DNA): TGCGCCAGCAGCTCTTATCAGGGAATGTGGGAGACCCAGTACTTC.

The chain recombines TRBV30 with TRBJ2-1; 9 bases map to TRBD2. The CDR3 sequence is 14 residues long. Germline CDR1 GTSNPN, CDR2 SVGIG (reference sequence). J was trimmed by 10 bases and V by 2 bases; bases with no gene match: 9. The CDR3 DNA sequence: TGTGCCTGGAGTCTGATAGCGGGGGTCAGGGAGCAGTTCTTC. Translated: CAWSLIAGVREQFF.

CDR3 amino acids: CASSPLPTGVNTEAFF. In DNA form, the CDR3 reads TGTGCCAGCAGCCCCCTCCCGACAGGGGTGAACACTGAAGCTTTCTTT. The rearrangement joins TRBV7-8 to TRBJ1-1; 8 nucleotides agree with TRBD1. V was pared by 5 bases and J by 0 bases, with 8 bases of the junction left unmatched. The CDR3 is made up of 16 amino acids. The V gene's germline CDR1 is SGHVS and CDR2 FQNEAQ.

V usage is TRBV18 and J usage is TRBJ1-1; 10 bases match TRBD1. Germline V lookup: CDR1 KGHSH, CDR2 LQKENI. Trimming took 3 bases from V and 2 from J; bases not matched to a gene: 9. This CDR3 spans 17 amino acids. The chain's CDR3 is CASSPIHLTGGNTEAFF. Here the CDR3 DNA reads TGTGCCAGCTCACCCATTCATCTGACAGGGGGCAACACTGAAGCTTTCTTT.

The chain carries TRBV6-5 and TRBJ1-1, with 7 bases that match TRBD1. The germline V gene has CDR1 MNHEY and CDR2 SVGAGI. The CDR3 consists of 14 residues. The junction had 4 bases not matched to a gene; V was cut back by 6 bases and J by 0 bases. The CDR3 DNA sequence: TGTGCCAGCAGCCGACAGGGCCTGAACACTGAAGCTTTCTTT. It yields the protein CASSRQGLNTEAFF.

The CDR3 DNA reads as TGTGCCAGCAGCACACTAGCGGGGGGCCCCAATGAGCAGTTCTTC. The encoded protein is CASSTLAGGPNEQFF. V gene TRBV7-9 combines with J gene TRBJ2-1, with TRBD2 matching 12 bases. The CDR3 has 15 amino acids. Germline trimming cut 5 bases from V and 6 bases from J; bases unmatched to any gene: 5. Germline CDR1 and CDR2: SEHNR and FQNEAQ (reference sequence). Full variable domain (rest looked up from reference TRBV7-9 and TRBJ2-1): DTGVSQNPRHKITKRGQNVTFRCDPISEHNRLYWYRQTLGQGPEFLTYFQNEAQLEKSRLLSDRFSAERPKGSFSTLEIQRTEQGDSAMYLCASSTLAGGPNEQFFGPGTRLTVL.

This clone appeared once. The chain couples TRBV4-1 to TRBJ1-2; no definite D call. The germline V gene has CDR1 MGHRA and CDR2 YSYEKL. Between the trimmed V and J ends, which lost 0 bases and 4 bases, there was a span of 6 bases. There are 13 residues in the CDR3. The CDR3: CASSQDHTYGYTF. The CDR3 coding sequence is TGCGCCAGCAGCCAAGATCACACCTATGGCTACACCTTC.